This is a list of T cell receptor beta chains from one sample in a study of T cells in Graves' hyperthyroidism and ophthalmopathy. MiXCR, run by TCRdb on the multiplex PCR reads, gives a single entry per CDR3 protein. The data show about 640,000 distinct CDR3 sequences, with under 25% seen just once and roughly a third held by the top ten. Source material: blood. The receptors come from a man aged 30-40 years with Graves' ophthalmopathy. The CDR3 runs from the conserved cysteine through the conserved F or W.

cdr3_length,v_call,cdr3_aa
16,TRBV14,CASSHYKSGSYNEQFF
14,TRBV27,CASSPGQGIYEQFF
12,TRBV2,CASSGDQGRQFF
18,TRBV28,CASSSPPWGRVNTGELFF
18,TRBV6-5,CASSYSMFSLTPGSPLHF
14,TRBV27,CASTPRAGSYEQYF
13,TRBV5-5,CASSLMGGREQYF
14,TRBV20-1,CSASLAGLRNEQFF
14,TRBV6-2/TRBV6-3,CASRYDRSNTEAFF
12,TRBV20-1,CSVGGGNNEQFF
13,TRBV2,CASRAGTDYGYTF
14,TRBV3-1,CASSRSQGRNTIYF
16,TRBV28,CASSRGTNRPTDTQYF
17,TRBV25-1,CASSEAQLAGARETQYF
15,TRBV5-1,CASSFFEGRMYEQYF
16,TRBV2,CASRPAASGSNNEQFF
15,TRBV7-3,CASSLAAGGFYEQYF
13,TRBV7-2,CASSVLAKNIQYF
17,TRBV28,CASSPPEGQGLGDEQYF
17,TRBV12-3/TRBV12-4,CASSATFGVKYNQPQHF
12,TRBV20-1,CSARGRGHEQYF
16,TRBV28,CASSFQRGTKKETQYF
16,TRBV29-1,CSAAGPSSGYGDTQYF
13,TRBV27,CASRDGGALGYTF
16,TRBV24-1,CATSDLAGGKTGELFF
17,TRBV18,CASSPVSGGANTGELFF